This paragraph covers one T cell receptor (beta chain) sequence. CDR1 is SNHLY, CDR2 FYNNEI, per germline. This CDR3 contains 15 residues. With 3 bases removed from V and 7 bases from J, the gap between germline ends came to 18 bases. This entry belongs to a study of shared clonotypes between healthy human individuals. Here immunoSEQ multiplex PCR was the method, and the copy in TCRdb shows in-frame clones only, minus some. Of about 360,000 clones listed, more than 60% were seen once; the top ten hold under 11%. The chain combines TRBV2 with TRBJ1-2; the D gene is possibly TRBD1 (6 bases). This receptor was identified in a man under 40 in good health. Specimen: memory CD4+ T cells sorted from blood. As for subset: CD45RA-negative fraction. The CDR3 coding sequence is TGTGCCAGCAGTGAGCAGGGGTTCACCGGTTCTGGCTACACCTTC. Translating it yields CASSEQGFTGSGYTF.